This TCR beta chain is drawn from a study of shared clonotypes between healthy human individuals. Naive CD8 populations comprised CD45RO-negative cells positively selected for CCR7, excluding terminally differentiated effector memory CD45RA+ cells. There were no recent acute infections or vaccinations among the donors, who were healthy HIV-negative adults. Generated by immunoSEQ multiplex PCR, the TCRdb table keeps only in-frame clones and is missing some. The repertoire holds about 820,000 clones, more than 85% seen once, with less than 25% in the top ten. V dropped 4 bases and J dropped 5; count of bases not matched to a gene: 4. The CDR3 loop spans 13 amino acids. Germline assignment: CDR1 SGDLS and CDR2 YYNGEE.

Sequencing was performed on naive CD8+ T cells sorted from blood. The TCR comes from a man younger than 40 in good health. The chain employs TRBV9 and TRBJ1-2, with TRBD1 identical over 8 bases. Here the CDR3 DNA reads TGTGCCAGCAGCAAACGGACAGGGTATGGCTACACCTTC. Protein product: CASSKRTGYGYTF.